This is a list of T cell receptor beta chains from one sample in a study of T-cell memory formation after mild COVID-19. TCRdb reprocessed the 5' RACE reads via MiXCR and lists one record per CDR3 protein. This table holds hundreds of thousands of distinct CDR3 sequences, around 17% found once. The material sequenced was PBMCs or a T cell subset sorted from them (not recorded which). These receptors were taken from a young man who had mild COVID-19 (a few samples of this study predate the infection). Cell type and time point are not known. Both conserved end residues are part of each CDR3. D genes are given only for firm matches. Clone size is not always given. Where it is, it says once, few, many or a class for expanded clones.

CDR3 protein,CDR3 DNA,V gene,D gene,clone size,J gene
CASSYSTGLSRQETQYF,TGTGCCAGCAGTTACTCAACGGGCCTCAGCCGACAAGAGACCCAGTACTTC,TRBV6-2/TRBV6-3,.,few,TRBJ2-5
CASSLDPGRNEQFF,TGTGCTAGCAGCTTAGACCCAGGGCGGAATGAGCAGTTCTTC,TRBV7-7,.,few,TRBJ2-1
CAIGTPQGETQYF,TGTGCCATAGGGACTCCCCAGGGCGAGACCCAGTACTTC,TRBV10-3,.,few,TRBJ2-5
CASSQDVGQGTLFEQYF,TGCGCCAGCAGCCAAGATGTGGGACAGGGGACTTTATTCGAGCAGTACTTC,TRBV4-3,TRBD1,few,TRBJ2-7
CASSVGPGYEQYF,TGTGCCAGCAGCGTAGGTCCAGGCTACGAGCAGTACTTC,TRBV9,.,few,TRBJ2-7
CASTLVAGQETQYF,TGCGCCAGCACACTCGTCGCGGGGCAGGAGACCCAGTACTTC,TRBV5-1,.,few,TRBJ2-5
CASSPSPGQGDIQYF,TGCGCCAGCAGCCCCTCCCCCGGACAGGGTGACATTCAGTACTTC,TRBV4-3,TRBD1,.,TRBJ2-4
CASSLGPGPYF,TGTGCCAGCAGCTTGGGCCCGGGTCCATATTTT,TRBV5-5,.,few,TRBJ1-3
CSASATDAYYEQYF,TGCAGCGCCAGCGCTACAGACGCATACTACGAGCAGTACTTC,TRBV29-1,.,.,TRBJ2-7
CASSRDGPKRGELFF,TGTGCCAGCAGCCGTGATGGGCCGAAGAGGGGGGAGCTGTTTTTT,TRBV9,.,.,TRBJ2-2
CASRLQGDRSPLHF,TGCGCCAGCAGATTACAGGGGGACCGCTCACCCCTCCACTTT,TRBV5-1,TRBD1,few,TRBJ1-6
CASSDYEQYF,TGTGCCAGCAGTGACTACGAGCAGTACTTC,TRBV2,.,many,TRBJ2-7
CASSLEAGAPLFF,TGTGCCAGCAGCTTAGAGGCGGGGGCACCTCTGTTTTTT,TRBV7-7,.,.,TRBJ1-4
CASRGTGARTDTQYF,TGTGCCAGCAGGGGCACAGGGGCCAGGACAGATACGCAGTATTTT,TRBV12-3/TRBV12-4,TRBD1,.,TRBJ2-3
CASSFSPGGYTF,TGTGCCAGCAGCTTTAGTCCGGGTGGCTACACCTTC,TRBV7-2,.,.,TRBJ1-2
CASSPPAAPNEQFF,TGTGCCAGCAGCCCACCCGCAGCTCCCAATGAGCAGTTCTTC,TRBV5-6,.,.,TRBJ2-1
CASSSTATGASYNEQFF,TGTGCCAGCAGCTCAACAGCGACAGGGGCCTCCTACAATGAGCAGTTCTTC,TRBV7-9,TRBD1,many,TRBJ2-1
CSARRHGTGLNGYTF,TGCAGTGCTAGACGACATGGGACAGGGTTGAATGGCTACACCTTC,TRBV20-1,TRBD1,.,TRBJ1-2
CASSRVAGANVLTF,TGTGCCAGCAGTCGGGTAGCTGGGGCCAACGTCCTGACTTTC,TRBV27,.,few,TRBJ2-6
CAIRTRTGNYGYTF,TGTGCCATCAGGACCAGGACAGGGAATTATGGCTACACCTTC,TRBV10-3,TRBD1,.,TRBJ1-2
CASSSSTRVSEQFF,TGCGCCAGCAGCTCCTCGACTAGAGTGAGTGAGCAGTTCTTC,TRBV5-1,.,few,TRBJ2-1
CASSKDKTGPFF,TGTGCCAGCAGCAAGGACAAGACGGGTCCGTTCTTC,TRBV11-2,.,few,TRBJ2-1
CSARTGGAGANVLTF,TGCAGTGCCCGGACAGGGGGCGCTGGGGCCAACGTCCTGACTTTC,TRBV20-1,TRBD1,.,TRBJ2-6
CASSQGRNTIYF,TGTGCCAGCAGCCAGGGGAGAAACACCATATATTTT,TRBV7-9,.,.,TRBJ1-3
CASTSGGPNTEAFF,TGTGCCAGCACCAGCGGGGGGCCGAACACTGAAGCTTTCTTT,TRBV7-6,.,.,TRBJ1-1
CASSAGDRVFETQYF,TGTGCCAGCAGCGCGGGGGACAGGGTATTCGAGACCCAGTACTTC,TRBV9,TRBD1,few,TRBJ2-5
CASSQTSGGTNEQFF,TGTGCCAGCTCACAGACTAGCGGGGGGACTAATGAGCAGTTCTTC,TRBV18,TRBD2,few,TRBJ2-1
CSASPISGGVTDTQYF,TGCAGTGCTTCCCCCATTAGCGGGGGCGTTACAGATACGCAGTATTTT,TRBV20-1,TRBD2,few,TRBJ2-3
CASNRLYNTGELFF,TGTGCCAGCAATAGACTGTATAACACCGGGGAGCTGTTTTTT,TRBV6-5,.,.,TRBJ2-2
CASGLARSEQFF,TGTGCTAGTGGTCTGGCCCGATCTGAGCAGTTCTTC,TRBV12-5,.,few,TRBJ2-1
CASSYSGTGHNEQFF,TGTGCCAGCAGTTACTCTGGGACAGGGCACAATGAGCAGTTCTTC,TRBV6-2/TRBV6-3,TRBD1,few,TRBJ2-1
CASRGSGQPYNEQFF,TGCGCCAGCAGAGGGTCGGGACAGCCCTACAATGAGCAGTTCTTC,TRBV5-1,TRBD1,few,TRBJ2-1
CASTPPGAGGNEQFF,TGTGCCAGCACTCCCCCCGGGGCAGGGGGGAATGAGCAGTTCTTC,TRBV12-3/TRBV12-4,.,few,TRBJ2-1
CSVTPEDARTDTQYF,TGCAGCGTGACCCCCGAGGACGCCCGCACAGATACGCAGTATTTT,TRBV29-1,.,.,TRBJ2-3
CASSLTRTGVDEKLFF,TGTGCCAGCAGCTTGACCCGGACAGGGGTTGATGAAAAACTGTTTTTT,TRBV5-6,TRBD1,.,TRBJ1-4
CASSQDVEGPGQETQYF,TGCGCCAGCAGCCAAGATGTCGAGGGGCCAGGGCAAGAGACCCAGTACTTC,TRBV4-1,.,.,TRBJ2-5
CASRGRGAEAFF,TGCGCCAGCAGAGGCCGTGGAGCTGAAGCTTTCTTT,TRBV4-1,.,few,TRBJ1-1
CASSTGQGHTEAFF,TGCGCCAGCAGCACCGGACAGGGGCACACTGAAGCTTTCTTT,TRBV5-1,TRBD1,few,TRBJ1-1
CASRAEGLNTGELFF,TGCGCCAGCAGGGCCGAGGGGCTAAACACCGGGGAGCTGTTTTTT,TRBV5-1,.,few,TRBJ2-2
CASSQAGSAGLSQETQYF,TGTGCCAGCAGCCAAGCAGGCAGCGCGGGACTATCCCAAGAGACCCAGTACTTC,TRBV4-2,TRBD2,few,TRBJ2-5
CASSQAWGDYGYTF,TGCGCCAGCAGCCAAGCTTGGGGGGACTATGGCTACACCTTC,TRBV4-1,.,few,TRBJ1-2
CASSRKLTGRGEQYF,TGTGCCAGCAGTCGAAAACTCACAGGTCGGGGCGAGCAGTACTTC,TRBV28,.,.,TRBJ2-7
CGDHHAPPVNEQFF,TGTGGCGACCACCATGCTCCGCCCGTCAATGAGCAGTTCTTC,TRBV24-1,.,.,TRBJ2-1
CASSHWTDTQYF,TGTGCCAGCAGCCATTGGACGGATACGCAGTATTTT,TRBV4-2,.,.,TRBJ2-3
CASSLTFSRGPGPLGYTF,TGTGCCAGCAGCTTAACTTTCTCGAGGGGGCCAGGGCCCTTAGGCTACACCTTC,TRBV7-9,TRBD1,few,TRBJ1-2
CASSRNTGGEGYTF,TGTGCCAGCAGCCGAAACACAGGGGGCGAAGGCTACACCTTC,TRBV7-6,TRBD1,few,TRBJ1-2